This T cell receptor (beta chain) was obtained from a study of T cells expressing NK-cell markers. From germline, CDR1 is SGHTA and CDR2 FQGTGA. The CDR3 has 15 amino acids. Findings and caveats of the study: In 6 or 7 donors, dominant NKG2C+ clonotypes were roughly 1.0-8% of CD8+ T cells. Whether expanded NKG2C+ T cell clones recognized HCMV stayed uncertain.

As regards this clonotype: Its cognate antigen is unknown.

For TCR beta, cDNA was produced by 5'RACE template switching with UMIs. TCRdb reprocessed the 5' RACE reads; each CDR3 protein has one entry and no DNA is given. Its listing shows 550,000 or so distinct CDR3 sequences. The origin of this receptor is a man between 18 and 35 years old in good health. The V gene is TRBV7-3, the J gene TRBJ2-7; TCRdb designates TRBD2, a call that cannot be tested without DNA. Sequencing used blood T cells: a sorted CD56 or NKG2C T cell subset, CD4+ or CD8+ T cells, or bulk PBMC T cells (not recorded which). The CDR3 loop reads CASSLNPGSTYEQYF.